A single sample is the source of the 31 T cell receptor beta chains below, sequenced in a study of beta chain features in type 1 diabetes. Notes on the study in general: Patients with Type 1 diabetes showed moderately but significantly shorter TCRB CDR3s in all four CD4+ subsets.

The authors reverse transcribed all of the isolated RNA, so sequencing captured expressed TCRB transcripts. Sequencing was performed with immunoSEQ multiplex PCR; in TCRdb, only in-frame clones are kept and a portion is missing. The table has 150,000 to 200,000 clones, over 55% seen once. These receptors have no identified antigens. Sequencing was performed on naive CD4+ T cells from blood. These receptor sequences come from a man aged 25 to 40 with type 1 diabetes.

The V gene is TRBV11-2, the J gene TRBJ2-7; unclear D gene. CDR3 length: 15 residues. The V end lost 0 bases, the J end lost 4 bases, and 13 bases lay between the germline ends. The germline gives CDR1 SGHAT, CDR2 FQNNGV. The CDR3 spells CASSLDRRGVYEQYF. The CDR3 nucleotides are TGTGCCAGCAGCTTAGATCGGAGAGGAGTGTACGAGCAGTACTTC.

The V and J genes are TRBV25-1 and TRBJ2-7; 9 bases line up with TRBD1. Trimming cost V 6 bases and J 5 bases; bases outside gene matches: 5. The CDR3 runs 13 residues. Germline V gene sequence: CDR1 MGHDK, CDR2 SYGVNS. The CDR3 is CASRGTGRHEQYF. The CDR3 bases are TGTGCCAGCAGGGGGACAGGGAGGCACGAGCAGTACTTC.

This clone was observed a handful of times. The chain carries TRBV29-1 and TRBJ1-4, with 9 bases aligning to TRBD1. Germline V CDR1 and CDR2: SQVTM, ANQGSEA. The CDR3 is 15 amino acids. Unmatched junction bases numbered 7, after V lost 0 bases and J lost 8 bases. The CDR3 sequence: CSVEEHRGLAEKLFF. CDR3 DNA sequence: TGCAGCGTTGAAGAACACAGGGGGCTAGCAGAAAAACTGTTTTTT.

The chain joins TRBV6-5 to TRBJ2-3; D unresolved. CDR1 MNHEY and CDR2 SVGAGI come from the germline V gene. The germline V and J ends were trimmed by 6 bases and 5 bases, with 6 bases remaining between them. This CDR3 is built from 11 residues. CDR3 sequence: CASSLGDTQYF. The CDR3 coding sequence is TGTGCCAGCAGCCTCGGAGATACGCAGTATTTT.

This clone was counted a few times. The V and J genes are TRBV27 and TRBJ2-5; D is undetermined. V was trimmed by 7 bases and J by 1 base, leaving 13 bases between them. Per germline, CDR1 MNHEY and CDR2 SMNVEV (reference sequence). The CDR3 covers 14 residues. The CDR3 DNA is TGTGCCAGCACCTCGGGCAGGTTCCAAGAGACCCAGTACTTC. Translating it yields CASTSGRFQETQYF.

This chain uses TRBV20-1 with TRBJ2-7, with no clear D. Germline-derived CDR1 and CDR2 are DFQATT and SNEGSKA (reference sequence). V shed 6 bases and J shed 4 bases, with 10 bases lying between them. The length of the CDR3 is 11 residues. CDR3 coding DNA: TGCAGTGCCCCCCGAGAGTACGAGCAGTACTTC. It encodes CSAPREYEQYF.

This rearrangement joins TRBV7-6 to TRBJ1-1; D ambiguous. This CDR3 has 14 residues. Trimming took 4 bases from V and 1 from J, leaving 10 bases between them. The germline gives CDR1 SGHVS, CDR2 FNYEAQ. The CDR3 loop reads CASSSSMGNTEAFF. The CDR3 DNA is TGTGCCAGCAGCTCATCAATGGGGAACACTGAAGCTTTCTTT.

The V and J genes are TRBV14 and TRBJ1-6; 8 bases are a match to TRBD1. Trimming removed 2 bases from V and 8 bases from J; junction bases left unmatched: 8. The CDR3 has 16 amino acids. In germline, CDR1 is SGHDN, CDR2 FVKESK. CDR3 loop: CASSQSRTGKDSPLHF. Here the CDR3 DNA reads TGTGCCAGCAGCCAATCCAGGACAGGGAAGGATTCACCCCTCCACTTT. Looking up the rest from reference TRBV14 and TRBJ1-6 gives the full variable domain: EAGVTQFPSHSVIEKGQTVTLRCDPISGHDNLYWYRRVMGKEIKFLLHFVKESKQDESGMPNNRFLAERTGGTYSTLKVQPAELEDSGVYFCASSQSRTGKDSPLHFGNGTRLTVT.

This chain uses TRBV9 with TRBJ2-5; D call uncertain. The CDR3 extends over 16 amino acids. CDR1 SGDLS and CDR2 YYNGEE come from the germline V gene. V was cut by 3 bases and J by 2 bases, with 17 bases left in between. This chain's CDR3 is CASSAVGTAKQETQYF. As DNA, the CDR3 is TGTGCCAGCAGCGCCGTTGGCACAGCAAAACAAGAGACCCAGTACTTC.

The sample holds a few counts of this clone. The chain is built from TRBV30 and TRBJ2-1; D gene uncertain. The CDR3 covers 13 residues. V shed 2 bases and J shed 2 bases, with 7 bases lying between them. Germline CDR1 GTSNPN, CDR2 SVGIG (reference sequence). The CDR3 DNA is TGTGCCTGGAGTATAGGCACCTACAATGAGCAGTTCTTC. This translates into CAWSIGTYNEQFF. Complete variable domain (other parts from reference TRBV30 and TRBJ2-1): SQTIHQWPATLVQPVGSPLSLECTVEGTSNPNLYWYRQAAGRGLQLLFYSVGIGQISSEVPQNLSASRPQDRQFILSSKKLLLSDSGFYLCAWSIGTYNEQFFGPGTRLTVL.

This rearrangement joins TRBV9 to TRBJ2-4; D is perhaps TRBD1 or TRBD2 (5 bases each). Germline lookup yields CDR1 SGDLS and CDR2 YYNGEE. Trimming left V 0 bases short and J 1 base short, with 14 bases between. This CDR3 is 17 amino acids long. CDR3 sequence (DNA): TGTGCCAGCAGCGTAGGAGGGCAGGGTCCTGCCAAAAACATTCAGTACTTC. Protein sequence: CASSVGGQGPAKNIQYF.

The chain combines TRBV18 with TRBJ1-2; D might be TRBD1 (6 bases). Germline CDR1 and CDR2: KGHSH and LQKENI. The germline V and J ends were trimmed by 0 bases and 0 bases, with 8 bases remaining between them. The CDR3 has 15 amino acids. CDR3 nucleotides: TGTGCCAGCTCACCACCGACAGGTCCTAACTATGGCTACACCTTC. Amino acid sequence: CASSPPTGPNYGYTF.

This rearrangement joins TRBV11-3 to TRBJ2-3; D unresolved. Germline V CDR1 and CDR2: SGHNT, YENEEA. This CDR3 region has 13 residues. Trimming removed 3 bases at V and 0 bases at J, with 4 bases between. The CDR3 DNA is TGTGCCAGCAGCTTGGCTAGCACAGATACGCAGTATTTT. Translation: CASSLASTDTQYF.

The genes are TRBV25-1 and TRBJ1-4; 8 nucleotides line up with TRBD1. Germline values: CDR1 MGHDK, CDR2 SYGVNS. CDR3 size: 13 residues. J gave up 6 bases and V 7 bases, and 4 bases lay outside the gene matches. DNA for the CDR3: TGTGCCAGCAACGGACAGGGATATGAAAAACTGTTTTTT. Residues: CASNGQGYEKLFF.

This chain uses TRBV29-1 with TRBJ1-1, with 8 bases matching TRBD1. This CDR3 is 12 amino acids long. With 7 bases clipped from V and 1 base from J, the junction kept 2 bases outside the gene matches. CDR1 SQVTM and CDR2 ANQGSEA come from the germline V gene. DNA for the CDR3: TGCAGCGCTGGGACAGGGAACACTGAAGCTTTCTTT. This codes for CSAGTGNTEAFF.

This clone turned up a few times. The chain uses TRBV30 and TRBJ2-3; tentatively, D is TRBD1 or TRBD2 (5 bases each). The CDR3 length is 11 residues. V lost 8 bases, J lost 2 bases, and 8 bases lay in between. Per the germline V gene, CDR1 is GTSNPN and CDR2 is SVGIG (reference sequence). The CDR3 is CARGYTDTQYF. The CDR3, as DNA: TGTGCCCGGGGCTACACAGATACGCAGTATTTT.

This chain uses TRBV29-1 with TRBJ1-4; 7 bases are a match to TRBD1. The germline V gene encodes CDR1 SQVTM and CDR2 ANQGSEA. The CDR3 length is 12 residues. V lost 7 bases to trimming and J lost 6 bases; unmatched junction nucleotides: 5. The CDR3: CSAGGRDEKLFF. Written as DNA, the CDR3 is TGCAGCGCAGGGGGTCGGGATGAAAAACTGTTTTTT.

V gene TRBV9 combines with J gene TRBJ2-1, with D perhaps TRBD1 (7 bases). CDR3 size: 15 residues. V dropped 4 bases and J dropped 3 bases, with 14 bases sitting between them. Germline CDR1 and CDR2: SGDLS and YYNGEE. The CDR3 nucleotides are TGTGCCAGCAGCCTGGAGGGGGCAGGCTACAATGAGCAGTTCTTC. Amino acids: CASSLEGAGYNEQFF.

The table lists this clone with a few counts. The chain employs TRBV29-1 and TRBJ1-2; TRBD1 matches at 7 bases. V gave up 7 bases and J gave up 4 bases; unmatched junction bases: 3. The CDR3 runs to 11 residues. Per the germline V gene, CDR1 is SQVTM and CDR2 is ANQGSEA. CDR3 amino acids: CSAGTVYGYTF. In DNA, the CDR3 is TGCAGCGCCGGGACAGTCTATGGCTACACCTTC.

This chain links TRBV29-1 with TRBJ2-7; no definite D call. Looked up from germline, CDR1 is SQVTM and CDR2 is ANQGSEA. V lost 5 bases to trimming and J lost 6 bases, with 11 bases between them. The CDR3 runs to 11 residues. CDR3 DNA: TGCAGCGTTTCAAGGGCTGGCGAGCAGTACTTC. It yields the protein CSVSRAGEQYF.

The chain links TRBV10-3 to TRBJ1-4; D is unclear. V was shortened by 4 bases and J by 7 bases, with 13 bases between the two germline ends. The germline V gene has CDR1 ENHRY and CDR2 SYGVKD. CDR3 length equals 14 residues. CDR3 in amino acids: CAISVGPRGEKLFF. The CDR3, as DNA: TGTGCCATCAGTGTAGGGCCACGAGGTGAAAAACTGTTTTTT.

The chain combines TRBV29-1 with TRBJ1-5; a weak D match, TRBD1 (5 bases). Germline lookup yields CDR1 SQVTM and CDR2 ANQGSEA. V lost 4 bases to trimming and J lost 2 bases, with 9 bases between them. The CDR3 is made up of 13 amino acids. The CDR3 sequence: CSVGEQGNQPQHF. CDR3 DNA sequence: TGCAGCGTTGGAGAACAGGGCAATCAGCCCCAGCATTTT.

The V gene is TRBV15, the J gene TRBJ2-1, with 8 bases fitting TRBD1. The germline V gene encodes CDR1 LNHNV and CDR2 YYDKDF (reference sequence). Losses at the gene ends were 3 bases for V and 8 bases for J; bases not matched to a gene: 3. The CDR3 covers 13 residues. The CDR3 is CATSRPGGYEQFF. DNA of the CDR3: TGTGCCACCAGCAGGCCAGGGGGCTATGAGCAGTTCTTC.

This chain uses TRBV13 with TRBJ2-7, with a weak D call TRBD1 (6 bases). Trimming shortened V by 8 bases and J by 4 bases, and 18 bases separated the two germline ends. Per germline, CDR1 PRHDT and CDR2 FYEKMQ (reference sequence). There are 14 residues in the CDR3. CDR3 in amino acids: CASGPTGRRYEQYF. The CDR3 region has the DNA TGTGCCAGCGGTCCGACAGGACGAAGGTACGAGCAGTACTTC.

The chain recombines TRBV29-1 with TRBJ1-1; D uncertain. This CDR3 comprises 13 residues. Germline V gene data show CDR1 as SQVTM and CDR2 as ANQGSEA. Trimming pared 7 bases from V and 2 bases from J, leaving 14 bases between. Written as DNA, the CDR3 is TGCAGCGCCAAAGGGTCGGGAAACACTGAAGCTTTCTTT. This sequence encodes CSAKGSGNTEAFF. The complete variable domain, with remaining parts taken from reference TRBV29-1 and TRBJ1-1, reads SAVISQKPSRDICQRGTSLTIQCQVDSQVTMMFWYRQQPGQSLTLIATANQGSEATYESGFVIDKFPISRPNLTFSTLTVSNMSPEDSSIYLCSAKGSGNTEAFFGQGTRLTVV.

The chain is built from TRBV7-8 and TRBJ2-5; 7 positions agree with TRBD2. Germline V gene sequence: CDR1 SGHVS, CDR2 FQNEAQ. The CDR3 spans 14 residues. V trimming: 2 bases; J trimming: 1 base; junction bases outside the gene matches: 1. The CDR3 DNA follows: TGTGCCAGCAGCTTAAGGGAGGGCCAAGAGACCCAGTACTTC. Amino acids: CASSLREGQETQYF.

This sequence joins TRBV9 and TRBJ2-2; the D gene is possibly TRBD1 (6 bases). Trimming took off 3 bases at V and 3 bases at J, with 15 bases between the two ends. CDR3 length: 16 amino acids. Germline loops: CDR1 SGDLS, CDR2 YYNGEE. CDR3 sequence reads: CASSGTRDTHTGELFF. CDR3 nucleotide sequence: TGTGCCAGCAGCGGAACCCGGGACACACACACCGGGGAGCTGTTTTTT. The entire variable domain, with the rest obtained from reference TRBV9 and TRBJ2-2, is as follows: DSGVTQTPKHLITATGQRVTLRCSPRSGDLSVYWYQQSLDQGLQFLIQYYNGEERAKGNILERFSAQQFPDLHSELNLSSLELGDSALYFCASSGTRDTHTGELFFGEGSRLTVL.

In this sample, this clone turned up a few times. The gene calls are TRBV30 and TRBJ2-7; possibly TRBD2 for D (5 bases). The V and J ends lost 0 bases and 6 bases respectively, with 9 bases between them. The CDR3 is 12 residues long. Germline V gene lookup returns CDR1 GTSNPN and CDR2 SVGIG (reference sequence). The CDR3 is CAWSVRRPEQYF. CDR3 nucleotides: TGTGCCTGGAGTGTAAGGAGGCCCGAGCAGTACTTC.

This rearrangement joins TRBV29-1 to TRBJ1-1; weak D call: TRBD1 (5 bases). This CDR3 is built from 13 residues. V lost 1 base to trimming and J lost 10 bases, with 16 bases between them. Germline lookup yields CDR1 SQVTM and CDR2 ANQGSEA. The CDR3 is CSVEVPQEGRAFF. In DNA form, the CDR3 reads TGCAGCGTTGAAGTTCCACAGGAGGGGAGAGCTTTCTTT. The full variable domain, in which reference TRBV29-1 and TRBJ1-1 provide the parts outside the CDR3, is SAVISQKPSRDICQRGTSLTIQCQVDSQVTMMFWYRQQPGQSLTLIATANQGSEATYESGFVIDKFPISRPNLTFSTLTVSNMSPEDSSIYLCSVEVPQEGRAFFGQGTRLTVV.

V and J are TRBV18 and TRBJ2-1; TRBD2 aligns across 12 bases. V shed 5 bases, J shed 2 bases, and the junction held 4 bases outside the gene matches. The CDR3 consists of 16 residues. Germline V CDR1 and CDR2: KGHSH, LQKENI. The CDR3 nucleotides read TGTGCCAGCTCAGCGCTAGCGGGGGGGCCCTACAATGAGCAGTTCTTC. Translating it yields CASSALAGGPYNEQFF.

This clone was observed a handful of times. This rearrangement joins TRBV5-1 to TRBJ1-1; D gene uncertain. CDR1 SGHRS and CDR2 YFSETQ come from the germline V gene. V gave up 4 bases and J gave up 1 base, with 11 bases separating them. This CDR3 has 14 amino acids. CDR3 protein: CASSPGGSNTEAFF. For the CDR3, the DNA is TGCGCCAGCAGCCCCGGAGGATCGAACACTGAAGCTTTCTTT.